This T cell receptor (beta chain) was sequenced during a study of shared clonotypes between healthy human individuals. In the authors' methods: Sequence data from immunoSEQ were junction-only and lacked quality scores; consequently, filtering differed. The method was immunoSEQ multiplex PCR; TCRdb's version includes in-frame clones alone and lacks a portion of them. That table gives V, J and clone size, and the DNA gave D and trimming. The sample has about 1 million clones, 70% to 80% seen once; the top ten hold around 1.5%. The clonotype was recovered from a man younger than 30 in good health. Input material: memory CD4+ T cells sorted from blood. Noted subset: CD45RA-negative fraction.

The chain's CDR3 is CASIAGDSPLHF. CDR3 in DNA: TGTGCCAGCATAGCAGGGGATTCACCCCTCCACTTT. The rearrangement uses TRBV6-1 and TRBJ1-6, with a possible D match to TRBD1 (6 bases). CDR3 length: 12 residues. The V end lost 7 bases, the J end lost 8 bases, and 9 bases lay between the germline ends. The V gene's germline CDR1 is MNHNS and CDR2 SASEGT.